A selection of T cell receptor beta chains follows, all from one sample in a study of identical twins. Each CDR3 protein gets one entry after TCRdb re-called the 5' RACE reads with MiXCR. Among a few hundred thousand distinct CDR3 sequences listed, roughly an eighth were seen once. The sample also formed part of further work on yellow fever vaccine responses in identical twins.

Material: CD4+ T cells sorted from blood. The receptors come from a woman aged 18-29 years in good health. CDR3s include the opening cysteine and the closing phenylalanine or tryptophan. The D gene is left open where the match is weak. The listing skips clone size in some rows; elsewhere it reads once, few, many or a size class.

V	J	size	D	DNA	CDR3
TRBV3-1	TRBJ2-3	many	-	TGTGCCAGCAGCCACAGGGGGGGCACAGATACGCAGTATTTT	CASSHRGGTDTQYF
TRBV14	TRBJ2-6	few	TRBD1	TGTGCCAGCAGCCCACAGGGGCAATCTCTCTCTGGGGCCAACGTCCTGACTTTC	CASSPQGQSLSGANVLTF
TRBV5-1	TRBJ2-3	many	-	TGCGCCAGCAGCTTAGGAGGGTTTCCAGATACGCAGTATTTT	CASSLGGFPDTQYF
TRBV7-8	TRBJ1-1	few	TRBD1	TGTGCCAGCAGCACGGGACAGAAGAACACTGAAGCTTTCTTT	CASSTGQKNTEAFF
TRBV3-1	TRBJ2-7	-	-	TGTGCCAGCAGCCAAGGGGGGCGTCAGAGCTACTTC	CASSQGGRQSYF
TRBV27	TRBJ2-1	-	-	TGTGCCAGCAGTTCCAATCCCTACAATGAGCAGTTCTTC	CASSSNPYNEQFF
TRBV7-6	TRBJ2-1	-	-	TGTGCCAGCAGCTTAGATCCAGGACCAACGTCGCAGTTCTTC	CASSLDPGPTSQFF
TRBV12-3/TRBV12-4	TRBJ2-7	many	-	TGTGCCAGCAGACTACAGGGAACCTACGAGCAGTACTTC	CASRLQGTYEQYF
TRBV9	TRBJ2-3	-	-	TGTGCCAGCAGCGTAGGAGGACTCAGCACAGATACGCAGTATTTT	CASSVGGLSTDTQYF
TRBV24-1	TRBJ2-5	-	-	TGTGCCACCAGTGATCCCCTGACTAGTGTGGAGACCCAGTACTTC	CATSDPLTSVETQYF
TRBV20-1	TRBJ2-4	-	TRBD1	TGCAGTGCTAGAGGGACAGGGAGTCAAAACATTCAGTACTTC	CSARGTGSQNIQYF
TRBV25-1	TRBJ2-1	many	TRBD1	TGTGCCAGCAGTGAACGGAGGACAGGGGCGTTCCCCGCCTACAATGAGCAGTTCTTC	CASSERRTGAFPAYNEQFF
TRBV9	TRBJ1-1	few	-	TGTGCCAGCAGCGTAGGGTTAAGTGGGTTGGGCCGGACTGAAGCTTTCTTT	CASSVGLSGLGRTEAFF
TRBV5-5	TRBJ2-7	-	-	TGTGCCAGCAGCTTGCTGTCAGGAAACTCCTACGAGCAGTACTTC	CASSLLSGNSYEQYF
TRBV20-1	TRBJ2-3	-	TRBD1	TGCAGTGCTAGAGATCAGGGGGCTAGCACAGATACGCAGTATTTT	CSARDQGASTDTQYF
TRBV21-1	TRBJ2-7	-	-	TGTGCCAGCAGCAAGGGACACTTCTCCTACGAGCAGTACTTC	CASSKGHFSYEQYF
TRBV20-1	TRBJ2-1	few	-	TGCAGTGCTAGAGATCGCGGGGTTGGGCAGTTCTTC	CSARDRGVGQFF
TRBV2	TRBJ2-5	few	-	TGTGCCAGCAGGGAAGGGGCTACTCCCGGTGGAGAGACCCAGTACTTC	CASREGATPGGETQYF
TRBV25-1	TRBJ1-1	many	TRBD1	TGTGCCAGCAGCACTACATTACAGGGGGTCGGCACTGAAGCTTTCTTT	CASSTTLQGVGTEAFF
TRBV4-3	TRBJ2-3	few	TRBD2	TGCGCCAGCAGCCAGGAGACTAGCGGGAGTTTAGTTACGCAGTATTTT	CASSQETSGSLVTQYF
TRBV19	TRBJ2-3	-	-	TGTGCCAGTAGTATAAATCTGGGGCTCACAGATACGCAGTATTTT	CASSINLGLTDTQYF
TRBV9	TRBJ2-1	few	-	TGTGCCAGCAGCGTAGACCCCATCCTCTACAATGAGCAGTTCTTC	CASSVDPILYNEQFF
TRBV29-1	TRBJ2-7	few	-	TGCAGCGTAAAGGGGACCTACGAGCAGTACTTC	CSVKGTYEQYF
TRBV10-3	TRBJ2-1	-	TRBD2	TGTGCCATCAGTGCAGGACTAGCGGGAGATGAGCAGTTCTTC	CAISAGLAGDEQFF
TRBV20-1	TRBJ2-2	-	TRBD2	TGCAGTGCTAGAGAAACTAGCGGTTACACCGGGGAGCTGTTTTTT	CSARETSGYTGELFF
TRBV7-9	TRBJ1-5	-	-	TGTGCCAGCGCCGGCAGGGGCGCAGGGCAGCCCCAGCATTTT	CASAGRGAGQPQHF
TRBV20-1	TRBJ2-5	-	TRBD1	TGCAGTGGCGAGAAGACAGGGGGCGTGAAGACCCAGTACTTC	CSGEKTGGVKTQYF
TRBV29-1	TRBJ2-7	-	TRBD2	TGCAGCGGCGGACTAGCAGCCGACTACGAGCAGTACTTC	CSGGLAADYEQYF
TRBV6-6	TRBJ1-1	-	-	TGTGCCAGCAGTTACTCTGGTATTGCCGAAGCTTTCTTT	CASSYSGIAEAFF
TRBV15	TRBJ2-3	-	-	TGTGCCACCAGTAGTCCGGAGCTCCCCTCAGATACGCAGTATTTT	CATSSPELPSDTQYF
TRBV20-1	TRBJ2-3	few	TRBD1	TGCAGTGCTAGCGGGGACAGGGACAGCACAGATACGCAGTATTTT	CSASGDRDSTDTQYF
TRBV3-1	TRBJ2-7	-	-	TGTGCCAGCAGCCAAACTAGTGGAGTCTACGAGCAGTACTTC	CASSQTSGVYEQYF
TRBV7-3	TRBJ2-1	-	-	TGTGCCAGCAGCCCCGAGGGGCCCTACTACAATGAGCAGTTCTTC	CASSPEGPYYNEQFF
TRBV4-3	TRBJ2-7	few	-	TGCGCCAGCAGCCAAGATCCCTCTCGGTTGAAGCAGTACTTC	CASSQDPSRLKQYF
TRBV28	TRBJ2-2	-	-	TGTGCCAGCTGTTTACGGCCTCTAGTGGCCTCGAACACCGGGGAGCTGTTTTTT	CASCLRPLVASNTGELFF
TRBV12-3/TRBV12-4	TRBJ2-1	many	TRBD1	TGTGCCAGCAGGACGGGACAGGGGAAAACCAATGAGCAGTTCTTC	CASRTGQGKTNEQFF
TRBV4-2	TRBJ1-1	-	-	TGTGCCAGCAGCCAAGATCGGCCAGAGAACACTGAAGCTTTCTTT	CASSQDRPENTEAFF
TRBV15	TRBJ2-7	-	-	TGTGCCACCAGCAGAGATCGTCCTTCATCCTACGAGCAGTACTTC	CATSRDRPSSYEQYF
TRBV7-2	TRBJ2-5	few	-	TGTGCCAGCAGCTTAGTTCTGACAGCGCTACAAGAGACCCAGTACTTC	CASSLVLTALQETQYF
TRBV10-3	TRBJ2-3	many	-	TGTGCCATCAGTGAGTCGGGAGGGGGCACTGGCACAGATACGCAGTATTTT	CAISESGGGTGTDTQYF
TRBV12-3/TRBV12-4	TRBJ2-7	few	-	TGTGCCAGCAGTCTCCGGGACCAGACCTACGAGCAGTACTTC	CASSLRDQTYEQYF
TRBV19	TRBJ2-2	-	TRBD1	TGTGCCAGTACCGGACAGGAGCAGTTTTTGGTTGGGGAGCTGTTTTTT	CASTGQEQFLVGELFF
TRBV5-6	TRBJ1-6	-	TRBD1	TGTGCCAGCAGCTCAGGACAGGGGATATCACCCCTCCACTTT	CASSSGQGISPLHF
TRBV5-1	TRBJ2-5	few	-	TGCGCCAGCAGCATAATAAAGCGGGAGACCCAGTACTTC	CASSIIKRETQYF
TRBV18	TRBJ2-7	-	-	TGTGCCAGCTCACCCCTGACAGACGAGCAGTACTTC	CASSPLTDEQYF
TRBV6-1	TRBJ2-7	-	TRBD2	TGTGCCAGCAGGACTAGCGGGAGCACCTACGAGCAGTACTTC	CASRTSGSTYEQYF
TRBV5-1	TRBJ2-5	-	TRBD2	TGCGCCAGCAGCTTGGGCGCTAGCGGGGGGGCCATCGACGGGAAGACCCAGTACTTC	CASSLGASGGAIDGKTQYF
TRBV20-1	TRBJ2-1	many	TRBD1	TGCAGTGCTAGAATACCGGGACAGGCGGTCAATGAGCAGTTCTTC	CSARIPGQAVNEQFF
TRBV7-2	TRBJ2-7	few	TRBD2	TGTGCCAGCAGCTTAGCAGTCGGCGGGGGAAACGAGCAGTACTTC	CASSLAVGGGNEQYF